Listed below are T cell receptor beta chains from one sample, sequenced in a study of T cell changes during pregnancy in multiple sclerosis. The table came from immunoSEQ multiplex PCR; TCRdb's copy has only in-frame clones and leaves some out. The sample shows tens of thousands of clones, under 95% of them seen only once. The specimen was peripheral blood, collected in the second trimester of pregnancy. The origin of the receptors is a female donor with multiple sclerosis, enrolled in a pregnancy study. The CDR3 runs from the conserved cysteine through the conserved F or W. A D gene is named only where the DNA matches it firmly. The size of a clone is reported for some rows only, either as once, few or many, or as a class for expanded clones.

CASSQDAATSGGKETQYF,TGCGCCAGCAGCCAAGACGCGGCAACTAGCGGGGGCAAAGAGACCCAGTACTTC,once,TRBV4-1,TRBJ2-5,TRBD2
CSAPYGETQYF,TGCAGTGCCCCCTACGGGGAGACCCAGTACTTC,-,TRBV20-1,TRBJ2-5,-
CASSMSGARGTEAFF,TGTGCCAGTAGTATGTCTGGGGCGCGGGGCACTGAAGCTTTCTTT,-,TRBV19,TRBJ1-1,-
CAMGLAGVETQYF,TGTGCCATGGGACTAGCGGGGGTAGAGACCCAGTACTTC,-,TRBV10-3,TRBJ2-5,TRBD2
CASSSRGGSEQFF,TGTGCCAGCAGCTCCCGGGGGGGCAGCGAGCAGTTCTTC,-,TRBV11-3,TRBJ2-1,TRBD2
CASSQRNRDSNSPLHF,TGCGCCAGCAGCCAGCGAAATCGGGACAGTAATTCACCCCTCCACTTT,-,TRBV4-1,TRBJ1-6,TRBD1
CASSLTGGFTGELFF,TGCGCCAGCAGCTTGACAGGGGGCTTCACCGGGGAGCTGTTTTTT,-,TRBV5-1,TRBJ2-2,TRBD1
CASSRPTGIYGYTF,TGTGCCAGCAGCCGACCGACAGGGATCTATGGCTACACCTTC,-,TRBV5-6,TRBJ1-2,TRBD1
CASSTGTTEAFF,TGTGCCAGCTCTACAGGGACCACTGAAGCTTTCTTT,-,TRBV18,TRBJ1-1,-
CASSLGGLYEQFF,TGTGCCAGCAGCTTAGGGGGCCTTTATGAGCAGTTCTTC,-,TRBV5-4,TRBJ2-1,TRBD1
CASSLTVGLAKNIQYF,TGCGCCAGCAGCCTAACGGTGGGCCTAGCCAAAAACATTCAGTACTTC,-,TRBV4-1,TRBJ2-4,-
CASSFGGGFSDTQYF,TGTGCCAGCAGTTTTGGCGGGGGGTTCTCAGATACGCAGTATTTT,-,TRBV28,TRBJ2-3,TRBD2
CASSHYAGLDTEAFF,TGCGCCAGCAGCCATTACGCAGGGTTGGACACTGAAGCTTTCTTT,once,TRBV4-1,TRBJ1-1,-
CASSFGGVDTIYF,TGTGCCAGCAGCTTCGGAGGGGTTGACACCATATATTTT,-,TRBV5-5,TRBJ1-3,-
CASSENSGGATDTQYF,TGTGCCAGCAGTGAAAATAGCGGGGGGGCCACAGATACGCAGTATTTT,few,TRBV6-1,TRBJ2-3,TRBD2
CASSRSFGGSQETQYF,TGCGCCAGCAGCCGATCCTTCGGGGGTAGCCAAGAGACCCAGTACTTC,-,TRBV4-3,TRBJ2-5,-